Listed here are 10 T cell receptor beta chains from one sample, sequenced in a study of T cells in Graves' hyperthyroidism and ophthalmopathy. The CDR3 regions of TCR beta were amplified from RNA transcripts. The TCR CDR3 first-round RT-PCR relied on the HTBI primer set. One entry per CDR3 protein, called by TCRdb with MiXCR from the multiplex PCR reads. Of about 350,000 distinct CDR3 sequences in the sample, around a sixth were seen once. Sequenced: blood. Receptors originate from a woman in her thirties or forties with Graves' ophthalmopathy.

There are many counts of this clonotype. The chain joins TRBV11-2 to TRBJ2-5, with 10 nucleotides matching TRBD2. CDR3 length: 16 amino acids. The V gene's germline CDR1 is SGHAT and CDR2 FQNNGV. The trim removed 5 bases at V and 4 bases at J, leaving 10 bases unmatched. This CDR3 reads CASSLSGLAKGETQYF. For the CDR3, the DNA is TGTGCCAGCAGCCTCTCGGGACTAGCGAAGGGAGAGACCCAGTACTTC.

The table lists this clonotype with many counts. The chain joins TRBV5-1 to TRBJ2-7; 7 nucleotides agree with TRBD2. Germline V CDR1 and CDR2: SGHRS, YFSETQ. This CDR3 comprises 15 residues. V lost 4 bases and J lost 2; bases outside the gene matches: 9. Here the CDR3 reads CASSLPGGAPYEQYF. CDR3 in DNA: TGCGCCAGCAGCCTCCCGGGAGGAGCCCCCTACGAGCAGTACTTC.

This clonotype was counted only a few times. This may be a read error: a much more frequent sequence differs by one nucleotide. The V gene is TRBV6-2 or TRBV6-3, the J gene TRBJ2-7, with 7 nucleotides matching TRBD1. CDR3 length: 13 amino acids. J was trimmed by 2 bases and V by 5 bases; bases with no gene match: 3. The germline V gene has CDR1 MNHEY and CDR2 SVGEGT. The CDR3 spells CASSRRGTYEQYF. DNA for the CDR3: TGTGCCAGCAGTCGCAGGGGGACCTACGAGCAGTACTTC.

Note on this clonotype: This CDR3 is missing its conserved last phenylalanine or tryptophan, likely due to a read error. The chain recombines TRBV27 with TRBJ2-5; TRBD2 might be the D (5 bases). Germline CDR1 reads MNHEY; CDR2 reads SMNVEV (reference sequence). CDR3 length: 13 residues. V was shortened by 3 bases and J by 1 base, with 6 bases between the two germline ends. DNA for the CDR3: TGTGCCAGCAGTTTCAGCGGCCAAGAGACCCAGTACCTC. Protein: CASSFSGQETQYL.

In this sample, this clonotype turned up many times. The V gene is TRBV12-5, the J gene TRBJ2-2; 12 bases are a match to TRBD2. J gave up 8 bases and V 2 bases, and 12 bases lay outside the gene matches. The CDR3 totals 18 residues. CDR1 and CDR2 (germline): LGHNT, FRNRAP. The CDR3 region has the DNA TGTGCTAGTGGTTTGCTCCGCGGACTAGCGGGAACGGGAGGGGAGCTGTTTTTT. Its translation: CASGLLRGLAGTGGELFF.

Many counts were recorded for this clonotype. The chain links TRBV5-1 to TRBJ2-2, with a tentative D call TRBD1 (6 bases). The V end was cut by 4 bases, the J end by 1 base, with 23 bases between. This CDR3 has 19 residues. In germline, CDR1 is SGHRS, CDR2 YFSETQ. This chain's CDR3 is CASSLSPTGSKGNTGELFF. In nucleotides, the CDR3 is TGCGCCAGCAGCCTTTCCCCGACAGGTTCGAAAGGGAACACCGGGGAGCTGTTTTTT.

The chain employs TRBV28 and TRBJ2-2; 10 nucleotides match TRBD2. This CDR3 is 14 amino acids long. The junction had 8 bases not matched to a gene; V was cut back by 9 bases and J by 7 bases. Germline CDR1 and CDR2: MDHEN and SYDVKM. This chain's CDR3 is CASIAGGGGGELFF. The CDR3 DNA follows: TGTGCCAGTATAGCGGGAGGTGGCGGCGGGGAGCTGTTTTTT.

This clonotype was counted at least ten times. J is TRBJ2-4 and V is TRBV12-3 or TRBV12-4; 7 nucleotides agree with TRBD1. CDR3 length equals 14 residues. After removal of 4 bases from V and 8 bases from J, the junction contained 8 bases not matched to a gene. The CDR3 sequence is CASSYDRVADIQYF. The CDR3 DNA reads as TGTGCCAGCAGTTACGACAGGGTTGCAGACATTCAGTACTTC.

This clonotype was observed many times. This sequence joins TRBV12-3 or TRBV12-4 and TRBJ1-2; D uncertain. This CDR3 is 12 amino acids long. Trimming removed 0 bases at V and 1 base at J, with 0 bases between. CDR3: CASSLANYGYTF. CDR3 sequence (DNA): TGTGCCAGCAGTTTAGCTAACTATGGCTACACCTTC.

This clonotype was counted many times. This may stem from a read error, because a much larger clone lies one nucleotide away. The V gene is TRBV12-3 or TRBV12-4, the J gene TRBJ1-5, with TRBD1 identical over 7 bases. The V and J ends lost 5 bases and 4 bases, in that order; junction bases with no gene match: 5. CDR3 length: 14 amino acids. The CDR3 nucleotides read TGTGCCAGCAGTGGAGGGGGCAAGAATCAGCCCCAGCATTTT. Protein product: CASSGGGKNQPQHF.